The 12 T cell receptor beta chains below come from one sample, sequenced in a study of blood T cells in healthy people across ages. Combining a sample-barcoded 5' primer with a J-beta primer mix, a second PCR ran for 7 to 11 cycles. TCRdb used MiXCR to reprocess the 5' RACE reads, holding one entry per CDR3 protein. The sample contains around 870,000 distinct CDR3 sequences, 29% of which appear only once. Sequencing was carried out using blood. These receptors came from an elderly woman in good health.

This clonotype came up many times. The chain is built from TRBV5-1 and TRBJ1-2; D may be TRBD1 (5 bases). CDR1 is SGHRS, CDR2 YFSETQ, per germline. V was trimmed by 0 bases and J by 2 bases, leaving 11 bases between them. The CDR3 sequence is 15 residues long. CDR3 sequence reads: CASSLAGGKNYGYTF. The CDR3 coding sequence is TGCGCCAGCAGCTTGGCCGGGGGAAAGAACTATGGCTACACCTTC.

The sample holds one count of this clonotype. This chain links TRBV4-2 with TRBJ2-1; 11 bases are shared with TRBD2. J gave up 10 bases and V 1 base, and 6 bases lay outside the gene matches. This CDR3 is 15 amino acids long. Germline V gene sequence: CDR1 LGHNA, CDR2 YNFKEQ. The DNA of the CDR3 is TGTGCCAGCAGCCAAGGGACTAGCGGGCTTGCGGAGCAGTTCTTC. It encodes CASSQGTSGLAEQFF.

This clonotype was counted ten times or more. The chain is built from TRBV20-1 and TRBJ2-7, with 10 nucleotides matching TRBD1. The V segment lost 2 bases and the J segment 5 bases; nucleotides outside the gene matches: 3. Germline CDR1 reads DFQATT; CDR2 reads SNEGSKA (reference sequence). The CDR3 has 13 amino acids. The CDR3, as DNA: TGCAGTGCTAGACCGACAGGGGGCAACGAGCAGTACTTC. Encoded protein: CSARPTGGNEQYF.

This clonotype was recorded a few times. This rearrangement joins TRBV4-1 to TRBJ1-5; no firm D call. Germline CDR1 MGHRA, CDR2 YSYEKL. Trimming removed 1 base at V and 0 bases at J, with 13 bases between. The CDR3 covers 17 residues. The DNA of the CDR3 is TGCGCCAGCAGCCAAGGCCTGGTAATCGGTAGCAATCAGCCCCAGCATTTT. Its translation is CASSQGLVIGSNQPQHF.

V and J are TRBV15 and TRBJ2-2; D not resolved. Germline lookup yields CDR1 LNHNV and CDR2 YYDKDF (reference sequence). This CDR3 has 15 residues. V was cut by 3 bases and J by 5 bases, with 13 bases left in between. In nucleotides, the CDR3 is TGTGCCACCAGCAGTGGCCTTCTGGGGACCGGGGAGCTGTTTTTT. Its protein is CATSSGLLGTGELFF.

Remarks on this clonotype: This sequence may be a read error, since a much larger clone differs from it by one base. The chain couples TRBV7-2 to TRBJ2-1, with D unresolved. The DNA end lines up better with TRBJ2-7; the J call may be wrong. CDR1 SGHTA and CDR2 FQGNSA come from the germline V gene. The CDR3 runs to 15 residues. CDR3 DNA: TGTGCCAGCAGCCCTCAGGCCGTCTCCTACAATGAGCAGTACTTC. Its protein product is CASSPQAVSYNEQYF.

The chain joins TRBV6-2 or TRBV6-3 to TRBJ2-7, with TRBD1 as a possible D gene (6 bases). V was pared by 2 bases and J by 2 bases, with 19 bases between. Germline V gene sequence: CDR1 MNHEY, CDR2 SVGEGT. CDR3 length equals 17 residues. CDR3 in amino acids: CASSYGLPRTATYEQYF. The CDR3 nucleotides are TGTGCCAGCAGTTACGGGTTACCTAGGACAGCTACCTACGAGCAGTACTTC.

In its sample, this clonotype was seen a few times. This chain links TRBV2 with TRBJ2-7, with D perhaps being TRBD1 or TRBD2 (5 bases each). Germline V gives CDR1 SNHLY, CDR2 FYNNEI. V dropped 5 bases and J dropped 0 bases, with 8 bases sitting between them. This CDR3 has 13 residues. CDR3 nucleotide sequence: TGTGCCAGCAGTCGGGACGCCTCCTACGAGCAGTACTTC. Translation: CASSRDASYEQYF.

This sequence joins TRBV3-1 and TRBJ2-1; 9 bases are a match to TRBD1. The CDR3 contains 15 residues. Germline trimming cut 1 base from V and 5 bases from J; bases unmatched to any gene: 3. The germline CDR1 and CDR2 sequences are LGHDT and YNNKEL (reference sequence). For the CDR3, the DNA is TGTGCCAGCAGCCAAGGGGACAGGGCCCACAATGAGCAGTTCTTC. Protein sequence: CASSQGDRAHNEQFF.

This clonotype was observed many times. The DNA of the CDR3 is TGTGCCAGTATAGCGGGGGTTGAGCAGTTCTTC. Encoded protein: CASIAGVEQFF. This chain connects TRBV12-3 or TRBV12-4 to TRBJ2-1; TRBD2 matches 9 bases. CDR3 length equals 11 residues. V was pared by 9 bases and J by 9 bases, with 3 bases of the junction left unmatched.

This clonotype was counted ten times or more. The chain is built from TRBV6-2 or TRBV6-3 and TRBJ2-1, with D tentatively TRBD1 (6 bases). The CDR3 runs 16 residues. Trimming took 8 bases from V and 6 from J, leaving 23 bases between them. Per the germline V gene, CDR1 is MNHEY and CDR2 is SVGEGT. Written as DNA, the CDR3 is TGTGCCAGCTACTCCCCCGGGACACTCCCTCCCAATGAGCAGTTCTTC. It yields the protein CASYSPGTLPPNEQFF.

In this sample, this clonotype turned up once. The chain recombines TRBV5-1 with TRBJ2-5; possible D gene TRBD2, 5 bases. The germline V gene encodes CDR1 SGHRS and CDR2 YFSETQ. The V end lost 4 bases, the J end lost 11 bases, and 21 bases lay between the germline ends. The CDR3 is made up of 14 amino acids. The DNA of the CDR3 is TGCGCCAGCAGCAGCCGGGATCTGACTTGGGAGCAGTACTTC. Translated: CASSSRDLTWEQYF.